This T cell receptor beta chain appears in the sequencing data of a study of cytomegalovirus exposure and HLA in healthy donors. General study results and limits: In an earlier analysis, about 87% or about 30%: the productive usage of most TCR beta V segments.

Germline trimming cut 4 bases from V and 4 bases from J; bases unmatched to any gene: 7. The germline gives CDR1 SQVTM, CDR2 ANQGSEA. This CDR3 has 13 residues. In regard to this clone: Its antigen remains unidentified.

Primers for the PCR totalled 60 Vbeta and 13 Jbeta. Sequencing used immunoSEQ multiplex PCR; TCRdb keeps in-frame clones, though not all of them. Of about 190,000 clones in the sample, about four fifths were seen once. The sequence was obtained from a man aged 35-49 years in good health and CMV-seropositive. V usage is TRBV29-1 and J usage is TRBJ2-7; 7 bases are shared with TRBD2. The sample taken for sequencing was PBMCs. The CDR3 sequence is CSVVGGSAYEQYF. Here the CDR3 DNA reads TGCAGCGTTGTCGGCGGGAGTGCGTACGAGCAGTACTTC.